Below, 13 T cell receptor beta chains from the same sample are listed, as sequenced in a study of blood T cell repertoires in COVID-19. The table came from immunoSEQ multiplex PCR; TCRdb's copy has only in-frame clones and leaves some out. The table records 40,000 to 50,000 clones, roughly 86% of them present only once. Sequencing was done on a sample of peripheral blood. These receptor sequences come from a man aged 40-49 years with active COVID-19.

In this sample, this clone turned up once. In nucleotides, the CDR3 is TGTGCCAGCAGTACTAGCGGGAGTTACAATGAGCAGTTCTTC. Translated: CASSTSGSYNEQFF. V usage is TRBV6-5 and J usage is TRBJ2-1, with 11 bases lining up with TRBD2. The CDR3 length is 14 residues. Germline CDR1 MNHEY, CDR2 SVGAGI. The V and J ends lost 5 bases and 4 bases, in that order; junction bases with no gene match: 1.

The chain joins TRBV29-1 to TRBJ2-1; 12 positions agree with TRBD2. J was trimmed by 10 bases and V by 3 bases; bases with no gene match: 7. The CDR3 length is 14 residues. The V gene's germline CDR1 is SQVTM and CDR2 ANQGSEA. The CDR3, as DNA: TGCAGCGTTGATAGACTAGCGGGAGAGGGCGAGCAGTTCTTC. It codes for CSVDRLAGEGEQFF.

The V and J genes are TRBV7-3 and TRBJ1-1; 9 bases align to TRBD1. This CDR3 is 15 amino acids long. Looked up from germline, CDR1 is SGHTA and CDR2 is FQGTGA. The ends lost 4 bases at V and 2 bases at J; junction bases unmatched: 5. CDR3 nucleotide sequence: TGTGCCAGCAGCTGGGCGGGACAGGGAAACACTGAAGCTTTCTTT. It translates to CASSWAGQGNTEAFF.

The chain is built from TRBV6-5 and TRBJ2-1; 9 positions match TRBD1. This CDR3 spans 11 amino acids. The germline V gene has CDR1 MNHEY and CDR2 SVGAGI. Unmatched junction bases numbered 4, after V lost 5 bases and J lost 14 bases. The CDR3 region is CASSRGDREFF. CDR3 nucleotide sequence: TGTGCCAGCAGTCGCGGGGACAGGGAGTTCTTC.

This chain links TRBV7-9 with TRBJ1-1, with D uncertain. V lost 4 bases and J 2 bases, leaving 14 bases between the germline ends. CDR3 size: 15 residues. The germline CDR1 and CDR2 sequences are SEHNR and FQNEAQ (reference sequence). The CDR3 spells CASSSSMEDNTEAFF. The CDR3 DNA sequence: TGTGCCAGCAGCTCTTCGATGGAGGACAACACTGAAGCTTTCTTT. The full variable domain, its missing parts supplied by reference TRBV7-9 and TRBJ1-1, is DTGVSQNPRHKITKRGQNVTFRCDPISEHNRLYWYRQTLGQGPEFLTYFQNEAQLEKSRLLSDRFSAERPKGSFSTLEIQRTEQGDSAMYLCASSSSMEDNTEAFFGQGTRLTVV.

This chain joins TRBV25-1 and TRBJ1-2; D is ambiguous. In germline, CDR1 is MGHDK, CDR2 SYGVNS. With 3 bases removed from V and 5 bases from J, the gap between germline ends came to 16 bases. The CDR3 has 15 residues. DNA of the CDR3: TGTGCCAGCAGTGAGCTCATGACGGAGGGTTATGGCTACACCTTC. Protein sequence: CASSELMTEGYGYTF.

The chain is built from TRBV9 and TRBJ2-2; D perhaps matches TRBD2 (5 bases). The CDR3 loop spans 13 amino acids. The germline V gene has CDR1 SGDLS and CDR2 YYNGEE. V lost 1 base and J lost 6, with 7 bases in between. The chain's CDR3 is CASSVTGSGELFF. For the CDR3, the DNA is TGTGCCAGCAGCGTAACGGGGTCCGGGGAGCTGTTTTTT.

The chain is built from TRBV27 and TRBJ1-1; D perhaps matches TRBD1 (5 bases). This CDR3 contains 13 residues. Germline CDR1 MNHEY, CDR2 SMNVEV (reference sequence). Trimming took 3 bases from V and 1 from J, leaving 6 bases between them. The CDR3 DNA sequence: TGTGCCAGCAGTTTCAGGGAGAACACTGAAGCTTTCTTT. Its translation: CASSFRENTEAFF.

This sequence joins TRBV2 and TRBJ2-2; D is undetermined. The ends were cut back, 3 bases at V and 0 bases at J, with 11 bases in the middle. This CDR3 has 16 amino acids. Per the germline V gene, CDR1 is SNHLY and CDR2 is FYNNEI. CDR3 protein: CASSEIAVSNTGELFF. The CDR3 DNA reads as TGTGCCAGCAGTGAGATCGCGGTTTCGAACACCGGGGAGCTGTTTTTT.

This clone was counted a single time. This chain connects TRBV10-3 to TRBJ2-1; 9 bases line up with TRBD2. V dropped 0 bases and J dropped 2; count of bases not matched to a gene: 5. The germline V gene encodes CDR1 ENHRY and CDR2 SYGVKD. This CDR3 comprises 17 residues. In nucleotides, the CDR3 is TGTGCCATCAGTGAGTCGGCTGGCGGGAGGGCCTACAATGAGCAGTTCTTC. Protein product: CAISESAGGRAYNEQFF.

In its sample, this clone was seen a few times. This sequence joins TRBV2 and TRBJ2-5, with 9 positions matching TRBD1. The CDR3 has 15 residues. The trim removed 8 bases at V and 0 bases at J, leaving 7 bases unmatched. Germline-derived CDR1 and CDR2 are SNHLY and FYNNEI. The chain's CDR3 is CASGFGQGNQETQYF. The CDR3 bases are TGTGCCAGCGGCTTTGGACAGGGGAACCAAGAGACCCAGTACTTC.

As regards this clone: This sample includes further DNA sequences coding for the same CDR3. The chain couples TRBV6-5 to TRBJ2-1; D is perhaps TRBD1 (5 bases). The germline CDR1 and CDR2 sequences are MNHEY and SVGAGI. The CDR3 is made up of 14 amino acids. V was shortened by 5 bases and J by 1 base, with 9 bases between the two germline ends. Here the CDR3 DNA reads TGTGCCAGCAGTCGCAGGGAATCCTACAATGAGCAGTTCTTC. It codes for CASSRRESYNEQFF.

The sample holds a few counts of this clone. The J gene is TRBJ2-3, the V gene TRBV11-2; a possible D gene is TRBD2 (6 bases). The CDR3 covers 16 residues. From germline, CDR1 is SGHAT and CDR2 FQNNGV. Trimming stripped 3 bases from V and 0 bases from J, with 13 bases between. CDR3 amino acids: CASSFIAAFSTDTQYF. The CDR3 DNA is TGTGCCAGCAGCTTCATAGCGGCCTTTAGCACAGATACGCAGTATTTT.